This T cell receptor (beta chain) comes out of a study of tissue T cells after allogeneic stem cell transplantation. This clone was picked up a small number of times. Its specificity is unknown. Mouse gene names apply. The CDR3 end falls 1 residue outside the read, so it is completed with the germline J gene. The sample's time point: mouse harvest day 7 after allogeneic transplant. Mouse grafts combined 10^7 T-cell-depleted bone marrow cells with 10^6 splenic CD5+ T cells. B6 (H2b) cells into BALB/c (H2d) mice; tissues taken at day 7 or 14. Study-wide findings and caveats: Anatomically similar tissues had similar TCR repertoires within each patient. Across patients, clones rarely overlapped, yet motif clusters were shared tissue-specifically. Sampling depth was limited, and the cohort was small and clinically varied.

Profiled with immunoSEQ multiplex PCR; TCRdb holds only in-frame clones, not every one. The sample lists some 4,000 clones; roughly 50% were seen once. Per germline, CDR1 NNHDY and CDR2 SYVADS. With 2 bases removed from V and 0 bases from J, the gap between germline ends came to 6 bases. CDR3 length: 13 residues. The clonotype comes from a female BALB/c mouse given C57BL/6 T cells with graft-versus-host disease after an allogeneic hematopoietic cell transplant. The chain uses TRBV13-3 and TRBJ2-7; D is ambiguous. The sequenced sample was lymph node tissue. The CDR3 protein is CASSDLSSYEQYF. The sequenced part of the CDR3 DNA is TGTGCCAGCAGTGACCTTAGCTCCTATGAACAGTAC.